This record covers a single TCR beta chain. Germline-derived CDR1 and CDR2 are SGDLS and YYNGEE. V was shortened by 0 bases and J by 9 bases, with 7 bases between the two germline ends. The CDR3 covers 12 residues. In the source study's methods: Scientists estimated how many nucleated cells there were by amplifying reference gene primers. Repertoires were generated with immunoSEQ multiplex PCR, while TCRdb's copy carries only in-frame clones and drops some. The V and J calls and clone size were taken over from that table, and D and trimming were inferred from the DNA. The sample records about 74,000 clones, 70% to 90% being singletons. The sample originates from a study of blood T cell repertoires in COVID-19. Study information: T cells, B-cell-depleted T cells, or PBMCs provided the cDNA or gDNA that served as material.

The clonotype comes from a man aged 65 to 85 with acute or convalescent COVID-19. Sequenced input: peripheral blood. The chain employs TRBV9 and TRBJ2-1; D is undetermined. The CDR3 sequence is CASSVDFREQFF. The CDR3 DNA follows: TGTGCCAGCAGCGTAGATTTCCGTGAGCAGTTCTTC.